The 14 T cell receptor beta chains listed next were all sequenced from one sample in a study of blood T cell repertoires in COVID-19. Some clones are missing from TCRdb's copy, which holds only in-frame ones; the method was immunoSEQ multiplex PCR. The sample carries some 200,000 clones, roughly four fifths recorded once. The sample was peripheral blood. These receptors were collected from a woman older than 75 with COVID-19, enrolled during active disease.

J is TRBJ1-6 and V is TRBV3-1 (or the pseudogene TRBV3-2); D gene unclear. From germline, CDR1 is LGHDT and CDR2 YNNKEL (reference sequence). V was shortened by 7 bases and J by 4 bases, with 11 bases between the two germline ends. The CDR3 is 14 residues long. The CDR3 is CASNAVTYNSPLHF. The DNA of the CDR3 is TGTGCCAGCAACGCCGTGACATATAATTCACCCCTCCACTTT.

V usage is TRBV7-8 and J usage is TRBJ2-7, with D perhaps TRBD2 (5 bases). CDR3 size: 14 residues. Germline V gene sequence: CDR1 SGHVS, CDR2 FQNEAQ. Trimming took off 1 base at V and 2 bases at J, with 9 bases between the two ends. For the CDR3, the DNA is TGTGCCAGCAGCTTAGGGACGGGGACCTACGAGCAGTACTTC. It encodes CASSLGTGTYEQYF.

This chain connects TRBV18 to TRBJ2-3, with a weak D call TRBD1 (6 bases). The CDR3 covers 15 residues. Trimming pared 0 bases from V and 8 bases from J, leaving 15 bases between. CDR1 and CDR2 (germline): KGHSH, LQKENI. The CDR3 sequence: CASSPPQTGSRTQYF. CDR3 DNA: TGTGCCAGCTCACCACCCCAAACAGGGTCGCGTACGCAGTATTTT.

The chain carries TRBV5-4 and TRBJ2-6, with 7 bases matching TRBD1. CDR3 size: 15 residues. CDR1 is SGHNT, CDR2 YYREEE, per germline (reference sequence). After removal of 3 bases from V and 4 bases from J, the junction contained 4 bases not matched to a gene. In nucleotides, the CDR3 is TGTGCCAGCAGCTCGAGACAGGGAGGGGCCAACGTCCTGACTTTC. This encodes CASSSRQGGANVLTF.

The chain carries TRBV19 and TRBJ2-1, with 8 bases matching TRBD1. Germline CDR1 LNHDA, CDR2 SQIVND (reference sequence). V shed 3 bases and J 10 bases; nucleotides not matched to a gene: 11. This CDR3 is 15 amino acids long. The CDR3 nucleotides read TGTGCCAGTAGTATTGGATTCGGACAGGGCGGAGAGCAGTTCTTC. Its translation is CASSIGFGQGGEQFF. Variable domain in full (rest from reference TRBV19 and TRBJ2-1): DGGITQSPKYLFRKEGQNVTLSCEQNLNHDAMYWYRQDPGQGLRLIYYSQIVNDFQKGDIAEGYSVSREKKESFPLTVTSAQKNPTAFYLCASSIGFGQGGEQFFGPGTRLTVL.

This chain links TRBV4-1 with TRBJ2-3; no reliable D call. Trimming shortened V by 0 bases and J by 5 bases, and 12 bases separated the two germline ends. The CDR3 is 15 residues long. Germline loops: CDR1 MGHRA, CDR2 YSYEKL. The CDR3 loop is CASSQDLQALDTQYF. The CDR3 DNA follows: TGCGCCAGCAGCCAAGACCTCCAGGCGCTAGATACGCAGTATTTT.

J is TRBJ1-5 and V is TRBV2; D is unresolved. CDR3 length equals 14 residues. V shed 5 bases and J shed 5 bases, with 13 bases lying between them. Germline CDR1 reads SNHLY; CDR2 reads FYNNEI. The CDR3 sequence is CASSPRRRDQPQHF. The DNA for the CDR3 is TGTGCCAGCAGTCCCCGCCGACGGGATCAGCCCCAGCATTTT.

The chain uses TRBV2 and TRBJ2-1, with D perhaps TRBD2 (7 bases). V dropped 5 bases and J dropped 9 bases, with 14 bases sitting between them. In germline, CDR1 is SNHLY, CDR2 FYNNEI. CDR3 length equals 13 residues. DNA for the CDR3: TGTGCCAGCAGTAAACAAGGGGGGGGTGAGCAGTTCTTC. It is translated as CASSKQGGGEQFF. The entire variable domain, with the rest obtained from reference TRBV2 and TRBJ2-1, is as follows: EPEVTQTPSHQVTQMGQEVILRCVPISNHLYFYWYRQILGQKVEFLVSFYNNEISEKSEIFDDQFSVERPDGSNFTLKIRSTKLEDSAMYFCASSKQGGGEQFFGPGTRLTVL.

CDR3 protein: CASSSGSSYNEQFF. The CDR3 DNA sequence: TGCGCCAGCAGCTCCGGGAGCTCCTACAATGAGCAGTTCTTC. V is TRBV5-1 and J is TRBJ2-1, with TRBD2 as a possible D gene (6 bases). This CDR3 contains 14 residues. Germline V lookup: CDR1 SGHRS, CDR2 YFSETQ. Trimming took off 3 bases at V and 0 bases at J, with 7 bases between the two ends. The full variable domain, in which reference TRBV5-1 and TRBJ2-1 provide the parts outside the CDR3, is KAGVTQTPRYLIKTRGQQVTLSCSPISGHRSVSWYQQTPGQGLQFLFEYFSETQRNKGNFPGRFSGRQFSNSRSEMNVSTLELGDSALYLCASSSGSSYNEQFFGPGTRLTVL.

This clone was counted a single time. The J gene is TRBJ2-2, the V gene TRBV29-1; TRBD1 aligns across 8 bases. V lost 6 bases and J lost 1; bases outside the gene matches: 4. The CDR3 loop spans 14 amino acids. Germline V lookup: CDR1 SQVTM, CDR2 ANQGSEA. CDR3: CSVMDRVNTGELFF. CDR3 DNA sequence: TGCAGCGTCATGGACAGGGTGAACACCGGGGAGCTGTTTTTT.

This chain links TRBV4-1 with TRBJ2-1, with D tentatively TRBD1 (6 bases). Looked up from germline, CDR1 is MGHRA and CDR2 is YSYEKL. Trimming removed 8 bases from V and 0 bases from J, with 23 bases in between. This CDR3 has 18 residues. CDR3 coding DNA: TGCGCCAGCGAAAGGGGGTATGGGGGCCACAGCTCCTACAATGAGCAGTTCTTC. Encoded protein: CASERGYGGHSSYNEQFF.

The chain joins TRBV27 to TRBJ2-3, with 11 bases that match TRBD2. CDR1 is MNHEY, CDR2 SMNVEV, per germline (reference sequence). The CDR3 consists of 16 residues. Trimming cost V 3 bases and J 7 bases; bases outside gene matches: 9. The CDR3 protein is CASSLWTSGPQNTQYF. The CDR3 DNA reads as TGTGCCAGCAGTTTGTGGACTAGCGGGCCTCAAAATACGCAGTATTTT.

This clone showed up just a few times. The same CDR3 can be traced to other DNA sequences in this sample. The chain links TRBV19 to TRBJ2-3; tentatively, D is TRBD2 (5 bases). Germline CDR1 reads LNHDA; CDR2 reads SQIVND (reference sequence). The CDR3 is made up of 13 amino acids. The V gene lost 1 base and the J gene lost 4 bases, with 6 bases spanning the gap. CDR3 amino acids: CASSIGGADTQYF. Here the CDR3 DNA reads TGTGCCAGTAGTATAGGGGGAGCAGATACGCAGTATTTT.

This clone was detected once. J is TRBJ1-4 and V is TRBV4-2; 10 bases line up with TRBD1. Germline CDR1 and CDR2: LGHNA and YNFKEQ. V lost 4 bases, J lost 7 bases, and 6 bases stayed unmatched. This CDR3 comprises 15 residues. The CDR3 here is CASSPDRGLFEKLFF. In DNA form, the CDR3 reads TGTGCCAGCAGCCCCGACAGGGGGCTTTTTGAAAAACTGTTTTTT.